These 32 T cell receptor beta chains came from one sample sequenced in a study of blood T cell repertoires in COVID-19. Data came from immunoSEQ multiplex PCR; TCRdb stores just in-frame clones and leaves some out. The sample consists of under 150,000 clones, about three quarters of them appearing once. The material sequenced was peripheral blood. These receptors came from a woman in her seventies with acute or convalescent COVID-19.

This clone has a handful of counts. The rearrangement uses TRBV6-2 or TRBV6-3 and TRBJ2-1; the match to TRBD2 covers 9 bases. The V gene end was trimmed by 4 bases and the J gene end by 4 bases; junction bases not matched to a gene: 2. The length of the CDR3 is 14 residues. The germline gives CDR1 MNHEY, CDR2 SVGEGT. The CDR3 DNA reads as TGTGCCAGCAGTTGGCGGGGGGGGTACAATGAGCAGTTCTTC. Translated, it gives CASSWRGGYNEQFF.

This chain links TRBV4-1 with TRBJ1-5; 7 bases agree with TRBD1. Germline loops: CDR1 MGHRA, CDR2 YSYEKL. The CDR3 spans 15 residues. Trimming removed 0 bases from V and 2 bases from J; junction bases left unmatched: 1. As DNA, the CDR3 is TGCGCCAGCAGCCAAGAGGACAGGCGCAATCAGCCCCAGCATTTT. This codes for CASSQEDRRNQPQHF.

The chain combines TRBV2 with TRBJ1-2; 10 nucleotides align to TRBD1. The germline CDR1 and CDR2 sequences are SNHLY and FYNNEI. J gave up 1 base and V 6 bases, and 2 bases lay outside the gene matches. This CDR3 contains 14 residues. DNA for the CDR3: TGTGCCAGCAGAGGGACAGGGGTTAACTATGGCTACACCTTC. It translates to CASRGTGVNYGYTF.

Concerning this clone: Its ends do not fully match the called genes, so a read error is possible. This chain joins TRBV6-6 and TRBJ1-1; tentative D call: TRBD1 (5 bases). The CDR3 is 13 amino acids. CDR1 is MNHNY and CDR2 is SVGAGI in the germline V gene (reference sequence). CDR3: CQTNGQGSTEAFF. CDR3 bases: TGCCAAACCAACGGGCAGGGCAGCACTGAAGCTTTCTTT.

This clone was counted only a few times. CDR3 in DNA: TGTGCCAGCAGTTTGTCAGGGCGGAATGAAAAACTGTTTTTT. Protein: CASSLSGRNEKLFF. The chain links TRBV28 to TRBJ1-4, with D tentatively TRBD1 (5 bases). Germline CDR1 is MDHEN and CDR2 is SYDVKM. Between the trimmed V and J ends, which lost 3 bases and 5 bases, there was a span of 10 bases. The CDR3 length is 14 residues.

This chain connects TRBV5-1 to TRBJ2-3; 7 bases map to TRBD1. The CDR3 is 15 residues long. V lost 2 bases and J lost 2; bases outside the gene matches: 5. Germline lookup yields CDR1 SGHRS and CDR2 YFSETQ. CDR3 residues: CASSFGQDNTDTQYF. CDR3 coding DNA: TGCGCCAGCAGCTTCGGACAGGACAACACAGATACGCAGTATTTT.

About this clone itself: A much larger clone is a single base away; this may be a read error. This chain uses TRBV2 with TRBJ2-3; D might be TRBD2 (6 bases). Germline V gene data show CDR1 as SNHLY and CDR2 as FYNNEI. This CDR3 spans 14 amino acids. V was cut by 1 base and J by 1 base, with 6 bases left in between. CDR3 sequence reads: CASSEGGGTDTQYF. The CDR3 nucleotides are TGTGCCAGCAGTGAAGGGGGGGGCACAGATACGCAGTATTTT.

This clone appeared once. The chain joins TRBV19 to TRBJ1-6; 7 bases map to TRBD1. This CDR3 is built from 15 residues. With V trimmed by 7 bases and J by 7 bases, 10 bases remained unmatched. Germline CDR1 and CDR2: LNHDA and SQIVND (reference sequence). The CDR3 region has the DNA TGTGCCAGTAAAGTTGAAGGGGGCTGGAATTCACCCCTCCACTTT. Translating gives CASKVEGGWNSPLHF.

This clone showed up just once. The chain joins TRBV7-2 to TRBJ2-1; tentative D call: TRBD2 (5 bases). With 1 base removed from V and 5 bases from J, the gap between germline ends came to 9 bases. CDR3 size: 14 residues. Germline assignment: CDR1 SGHTA and CDR2 FQGNSA. Here the CDR3 reads CASSLVSADNEQFF. CDR3 DNA sequence: TGTGCCAGCAGCTTAGTTTCAGCGGACAATGAGCAGTTCTTC.

The chain uses TRBV4-1 and TRBJ1-5; 8 bases are shared with TRBD1. Per the germline V gene, CDR1 is MGHRA and CDR2 is YSYEKL. Trimming took 1 base from V and 1 from J; bases not matched to a gene: 9. This CDR3 contains 18 residues. The chain's CDR3 is CASSQGQGRGLSNQPQHF. Here the CDR3 DNA reads TGCGCCAGCAGCCAAGGACAGGGGAGAGGGCTAAGCAATCAGCCCCAGCATTTT.

This chain joins TRBV5-1 and TRBJ2-3; 10 bases line up with TRBD1. Germline V gene data show CDR1 as SGHRS and CDR2 as YFSETQ. V trimming: 0 bases; J trimming: 2 bases; junction bases outside the gene matches: 6. The CDR3 runs 17 residues. The CDR3 DNA sequence: TGCGCCAGCAGCTTGGGCTTTGGGACAGGGGCCACAGATACGCAGTATTTT. This codes for CASSLGFGTGATDTQYF. Based on the CDR3 plus reference TRBV5-1 and TRBJ2-3, the full variable domain is KAGVTQTPRYLIKTRGQQVTLSCSPISGHRSVSWYQQTPGQGLQFLFEYFSETQRNKGNFPGRFSGRQFSNSRSEMNVSTLELGDSALYLCASSLGFGTGATDTQYFGPGTRLTVL.

The chain carries TRBV4-2 and TRBJ2-1; 12 bases line up with TRBD1. The J segment lost 6 bases and the V segment lost 4 bases, leaving 4 bases of the junction unmatched. The V gene's germline CDR1 is LGHNA and CDR2 YNFKEQ. The CDR3 contains 15 residues. This CDR3 reads CASSPGQGARNEQFF. CDR3 nucleotide sequence: TGTGCCAGCAGCCCGGGACAGGGGGCGCGCAATGAGCAGTTCTTC.

Of note for this clone: Other DNA sequences of this sample code for an identical CDR3. The chain uses TRBV10-3 and TRBJ1-5; D possibly corresponds to TRBD1 (6 bases). Trimming left V 7 bases short and J 4 bases short, with 11 bases between. This CDR3 is built from 13 residues. Germline V lookup: CDR1 ENHRY, CDR2 SYGVKD. The CDR3 coding sequence is TGTGCCATCACCGGACAGAAAAATCAGCCCCAGCATTTT. The encoded protein is CAITGQKNQPQHF.

This clone appeared a few times. The chain carries TRBV5-1 and TRBJ2-7, with D possibly being TRBD1 (6 bases). The CDR3 has 12 residues. V was pared by 4 bases and J by 7 bases, with 12 bases between. Per the germline V gene, CDR1 is SGHRS and CDR2 is YFSETQ. This chain's CDR3 is CASSGTGSEQYF. The CDR3 nucleotides read TGCGCCAGCAGCGGAACAGGGTCGGAGCAGTACTTC.

A word on this clone: A much larger clone sits a single nucleotide away, making a read error possible. The CDR3 DNA follows: TGCGCCAGCAGCCGCTCTAGCGCCTCAGGAGAGACCCAGTACTTC. Protein sequence: CASSRSSASGETQYF. The V gene is TRBV5-1, the J gene TRBJ2-5; TRBD2 is a possible D gene (6 bases). The CDR3 length is 15 residues. The V and J ends lost 4 bases and 4 bases respectively, with 17 bases between them. Germline assignment: CDR1 SGHRS and CDR2 YFSETQ.

V gene TRBV29-1 combines with J gene TRBJ2-5; D unresolved. The CDR3 is 12 amino acids. Germline V gene lookup returns CDR1 SQVTM and CDR2 ANQGSEA. V dropped 8 bases and J dropped 2 bases, with 12 bases sitting between them. CDR3 sequence (DNA): TGCAGCTTTTCCGGGTATCAAGAGACCCAGTACTTC. Translated: CSFSGYQETQYF.

This clone was seen repeatedly, ten times or more. The chain couples TRBV11-3 to TRBJ2-2, with D uncertain. V was trimmed by 5 bases and J by 4 bases, leaving 5 bases between them. Germline values: CDR1 SGHNT, CDR2 YENEEA. The length of the CDR3 is 12 residues. The CDR3 here is CASSPLTGELFF. The CDR3 region has the DNA TGTGCCAGCAGCCCCCTCACCGGGGAGCTGTTTTTT.

In this sample, this clone turned up a few times. The chain is built from TRBV9 and TRBJ2-5, with 7 bases that match TRBD2. CDR1 and CDR2 (germline): SGDLS, YYNGEE. Unmatched junction bases numbered 4, after V lost 0 bases and J lost 2 bases. This CDR3 has 15 residues. CDR3 protein: CASSVEDSGQETQYF. CDR3 nucleotides: TGTGCCAGCAGCGTAGAGGATAGCGGGCAAGAGACCCAGTACTTC.

In its sample, this clone was seen a few times. The chain employs TRBV10-1 and TRBJ2-3; 12 bases are shared with TRBD1. Germline CDR1 and CDR2: WNHNN and SYGVQD (reference sequence). The V gene end was trimmed by 7 bases and the J gene end by 6 bases; junction bases not matched to a gene: 5. This CDR3 has 14 residues. The CDR3 DNA reads TGCGCCAGCACCGCGGGACAGGGGGCTGATACGCAGTATTTT. Residues: CASTAGQGADTQYF.

V usage is TRBV7-2 and J usage is TRBJ1-2, with 8 bases aligning to TRBD1. Germline loops: CDR1 SGHTA, CDR2 FQGNSA. The ends lost 5 bases at V and 8 bases at J; junction bases unmatched: 10. The CDR3 consists of 14 residues. This chain's CDR3 is CASSQDRAGKGYTF. In DNA form, the CDR3 reads TGTGCCAGCAGCCAGGACAGGGCTGGTAAGGGCTACACCTTC.

The chain has TRBV2 and TRBJ1-5; D might be TRBD1 (6 bases). V lost 7 bases, J lost 4 bases, and 20 bases lay in between. The CDR3 covers 16 residues. Germline values: CDR1 SNHLY, CDR2 FYNNEI. The DNA of the CDR3 is TGTGCCAGCAATGCGGACCCGACAGGTGGTAATCAGCCCCAGCATTTT. This sequence encodes CASNADPTGGNQPQHF. The whole variable domain, remainder taken from reference TRBV2 and TRBJ1-5, is EPEVTQTPSHQVTQMGQEVILRCVPISNHLYFYWYRQILGQKVEFLVSFYNNEISEKSEIFDDQFSVERPDGSNFTLKIRSTKLEDSAMYFCASNADPTGGNQPQHFGDGTRLSIL.

The V and J genes are TRBV6-1 and TRBJ1-5, with D possibly matching TRBD1 (5 bases). V lost 1 base, J lost 2 bases, and 15 bases lay in between. This CDR3 region has 17 residues. From germline, CDR1 is MNHNS and CDR2 SASEGT. The CDR3 region is CASSEDDRMYGNQPQHF. CDR3 bases: TGTGCCAGCAGTGAAGACGACAGAATGTACGGCAATCAGCCCCAGCATTTT.

The CDR3 is CASSHTGGIANEKLFF. Written as DNA, the CDR3 is TGTGCCAGCAGCCATACAGGGGGCATAGCTAATGAAAAACTGTTTTTT. The chain is built from TRBV5-4 and TRBJ1-4; 9 positions match TRBD1. V shed 4 bases, J shed 3 bases, and the junction held 7 bases outside the gene matches. The CDR3 length is 16 residues. Germline V gene lookup returns CDR1 SGHNT and CDR2 YYREEE (reference sequence).

The rearrangement uses TRBV7-9 and TRBJ2-5, with 7 nucleotides matching TRBD2. The length of the CDR3 is 16 residues. Losses at the gene ends were 1 base for V and 3 bases for J; bases not matched to a gene: 8. CDR1 and CDR2 from the germline V gene are SEHNR and FQNEAQ (reference sequence). The CDR3 region is CASSLDGAAGKETQYF. As DNA, the CDR3 is TGTGCCAGCAGCTTAGATGGGGCAGCGGGGAAAGAGACCCAGTACTTC.

V is TRBV9 and J is TRBJ1-4; 9 bases fit TRBD1. This CDR3 is 16 amino acids long. Trimming removed 0 bases from V and 6 bases from J; junction bases left unmatched: 6. Germline values: CDR1 SGDLS, CDR2 YYNGEE. CDR3 nucleotide sequence: TGTGCCAGCAGCGTAGCTATCGGACAGGGGTATGAAAAACTGTTTTTT. This gives the protein CASSVAIGQGYEKLFF.

This clone was found once. The CDR3 reads CASSLDRGEENTIYF. For the CDR3, the DNA is TGTGCCAGCAGCTTAGATCGAGGGGAGGAAAACACCATATATTTT. V and J are TRBV11-3 and TRBJ1-3; D perhaps matches TRBD1 (5 bases). From germline, CDR1 is SGHNT and CDR2 YENEEA. Trimming took off 0 bases at V and 6 bases at J, with 12 bases between the two ends. CDR3 length equals 15 residues.

The rearrangement uses TRBV13 and TRBJ2-7; TRBD1 matches at 10 bases. V dropped 6 bases and J dropped 5; count of bases not matched to a gene: 10. Germline V gives CDR1 PRHDT, CDR2 FYEKMQ (reference sequence). This CDR3 has 15 residues. The CDR3 sequence is CASSFPGQGFHEQYF. As DNA, the CDR3 is TGTGCCAGCAGTTTTCCGGGACAGGGGTTCCACGAGCAGTACTTC.

V usage is TRBV9 and J usage is TRBJ2-7, with D perhaps TRBD2 (6 bases). This CDR3 has 15 residues. Trimming stripped 0 bases from V and 0 bases from J, with 10 bases between. Germline V gene sequence: CDR1 SGDLS, CDR2 YYNGEE. The CDR3: CASSVEGGSSYEQYF. CDR3 nucleotides: TGTGCCAGCAGCGTAGAAGGAGGGAGCTCCTACGAGCAGTACTTC.

V is TRBV18 and J is TRBJ1-1, with TRBD1 matching 12 bases. Germline values: CDR1 KGHSH, CDR2 LQKENI. The ends lost 5 bases at V and 3 bases at J; junction bases unmatched: 4. CDR3 length: 15 residues. CDR3 sequence: CASSKGQGADTEAFF. The CDR3 DNA reads as TGTGCCAGCTCAAAGGGACAGGGGGCGGACACTGAAGCTTTCTTT.

V gene TRBV4-1 combines with J gene TRBJ2-1, with 10 bases fitting TRBD2. This CDR3 is built from 17 residues. Trimming cost V 0 bases and J 9 bases; bases outside gene matches: 11. The germline V gene has CDR1 MGHRA and CDR2 YSYEKL. CDR3 DNA sequence: TGCGCCAGCAGCCAAGAATCGAGCGGGAGGGGATGGGGTGAGCAGTTCTTC. It translates to CASSQESSGRGWGEQFF.

J is TRBJ2-2 and V is TRBV7-8, with D perhaps TRBD2 (6 bases). V lost 5 bases and J lost 1, with 11 bases in between. The CDR3 consists of 15 residues. CDR1 and CDR2 (germline): SGHVS, FQNEAQ. CDR3 residues: CASSGGTQNTGELFF. The CDR3 coding sequence is TGTGCCAGCAGCGGCGGGACCCAGAACACCGGGGAGCTGTTTTTT.

The CDR3 sequence is CASSLLVGSYEQYF. DNA of the CDR3: TGTGCCAGCAGTTTATTAGTCGGGTCCTACGAGCAGTACTTC. The genes are TRBV27 and TRBJ2-7; D gene uncertain. V lost 1 base, J lost 1 base, and 8 bases lay in between. Germline lookup yields CDR1 MNHEY and CDR2 SMNVEV (reference sequence). CDR3 length: 14 residues.